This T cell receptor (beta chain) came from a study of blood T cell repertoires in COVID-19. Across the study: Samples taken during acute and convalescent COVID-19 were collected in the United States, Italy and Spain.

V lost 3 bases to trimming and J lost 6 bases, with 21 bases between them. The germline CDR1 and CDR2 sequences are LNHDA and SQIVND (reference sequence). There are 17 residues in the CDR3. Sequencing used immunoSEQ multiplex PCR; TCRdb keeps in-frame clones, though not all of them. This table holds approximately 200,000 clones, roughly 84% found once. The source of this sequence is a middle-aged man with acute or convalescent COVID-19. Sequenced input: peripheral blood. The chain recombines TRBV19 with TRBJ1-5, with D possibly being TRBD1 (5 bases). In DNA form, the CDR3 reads TGTGCCAGTAGTATCTCAGCGCACATCGGGGGAGCTCAGCCCCAGCATTTT. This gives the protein CASSISAHIGGAQPQHF.